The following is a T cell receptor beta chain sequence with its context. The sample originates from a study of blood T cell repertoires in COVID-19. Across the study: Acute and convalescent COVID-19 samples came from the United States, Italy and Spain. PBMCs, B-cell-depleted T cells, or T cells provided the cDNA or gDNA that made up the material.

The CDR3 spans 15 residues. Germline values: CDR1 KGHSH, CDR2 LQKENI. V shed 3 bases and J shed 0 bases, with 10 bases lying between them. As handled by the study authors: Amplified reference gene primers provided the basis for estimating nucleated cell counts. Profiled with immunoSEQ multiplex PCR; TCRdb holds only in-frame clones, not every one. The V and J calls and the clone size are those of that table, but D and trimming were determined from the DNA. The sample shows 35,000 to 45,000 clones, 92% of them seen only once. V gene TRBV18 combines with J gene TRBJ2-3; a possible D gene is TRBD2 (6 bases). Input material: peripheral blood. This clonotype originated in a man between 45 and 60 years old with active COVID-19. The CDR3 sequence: CASSPRRESTDTQYF. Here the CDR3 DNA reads TGTGCCAGCTCACCGCGGAGGGAAAGCACAGATACGCAGTATTTT.